This TCR beta chain was obtained from a study of Graves' ophthalmopathy and Graves' hyperthyroidism. Amplified material comprised TCR beta CDR3 regions derived from RNA transcripts. The authors performed first-round RT-PCR with HTBI primers and then a second-round multiplex PCR. TCRdb re-called the multiplex PCR reads with MiXCR, one entry per CDR3 protein. The sample holds around 1.1 million distinct CDR3 sequences, about 38% seen once. The CDR3 runs to 14 residues. Germline CDR1 reads SGHVS; CDR2 reads FQNEAQ. Deletions cut 0 bases from V and 11 bases from J, with 13 bases between. This TCR derives from an adult man with Graves' hyperthyroidism. Sample: peripheral blood or thyroid tissue (not recorded which). This rearrangement joins TRBV7-8 to TRBJ1-4; maybe TRBD1 (5 bases). CDR3 in DNA: TGTGCCAGCAGCTTAGCGCAAGGGGTCGGGAAACTGTTTTTT. Translated: CASSLAQGVGKLFF. The variable domain in full, with the rest retrieved from reference TRBV7-8 and TRBJ1-4, is GAGVSQSPRYKVAKRGQDVALRCDPISGHVSLFWYQQALGQGPEFLTYFQNEAQLDKSGLPSDRFFAERPEGSVSTLKIQRTQQEDSAVYLCASSLAQGVGKLFFGSGTQLSVL.